Sequencing of this TCR beta chain was carried out in a study of lung T cells in sarcoidosis with Löfgren's syndrome (dated by TCRdb to about 2017). For context, the study as a whole: Sarcoidosis was characterized as a granulomatous, predominantly pulmonary disease marked by accumulation of CD4+ T cells in bronchoalveolar lavage fluid. The repertoire analyses were focused on Lofgren's syndrome patients. Beyond this particular receptor, the publication reports: Compared with control subjects, Lofgren's syndrome patients reportedly showed the greatest expansion in the V gene segments TRAV12-1 and TRBV2. CDR3 motifs in TRAV12-1 and TRBV2 were reported to be shared across several Lofgren's syndrome patients, which suggests public CD4+ TCR repertoires. In alphabeta pairing analysis, TRAV12-1 preferentially paired with TRBV2, and these paired TCRs showed CDR3 homology. The study only suggested recognition of a sarcoidosis-associated antigen, and the antigen remained putative and unidentified.

CD4+ T cells collected through bronchoalveolar lavage were the source used for profiling TCR repertoires. The CDR1 and CDR2 encoded by the germline V gene are SGHRS and YFSETQ. The CDR3, cysteine through phenylalanine, is 15 amino acids long. Here the CDR3 DNA is all that survives: 45 bases in frame from base 1. Trimming removed 4 bases from V and 4 bases from J, leaving 17 bases between the germline ends. The listed sequencing device is Illumina MiSeq. The public reads were run again by TCRdb, first through fastp at Q25 and then through MiXCR, and only productive beta chains were kept. Merged by CDR3 protein, the rows form single entries marked with the most common genes and DNA. The sample table contains about 9,400 distinct CDR3 sequences; only one count was recorded for about 20% of them. The ten largest clones take up over 5.5% of the sample. This clonotype was recorded many times. What antigen it recognizes has not been identified. Base quality data are lacking; no much larger clone is found one base away.

The sequenced sample consisted of CD4+ T cells from bronchoalveolar lavage. Recombination joined TRBV5-1 with TRBJ1-2; tentative D gene TRBD1, with 6 bases matching. This clonotype originated in a human donor with sarcoidosis (Löfgren's syndrome or another form), or a control subject (not recorded which). The CDR3 is CASSRGTNNFYGYTF. The DNA sequence is as follows: TGCGCCAGCAGCAGGGGGACAAATAACTTCTATGGCTACACCTTC.